This T cell receptor beta chain was observed in a study of blood T cell repertoires in COVID-19. Study at large: Researchers got acute and convalescent COVID-19 samples from the United States, Italy and Spain. Nucleic acid was either cDNA or gDNA, and it came from T cells, B-cell-depleted T cells, or PBMCs.

Authors' data handling: Quantification of nucleated cells was approximated via reference gene primer amplification. Clones were read by immunoSEQ multiplex PCR, and TCRdb kept only the in-frame ones, dropping some. The V and J calls and the clone size are those of that table, but D and trimming were determined from the DNA. In the table there are around 270,000 clones, more than 70% of which are singletons. CDR1 is PRHDT, CDR2 FYEKMQ, per germline (reference sequence). This CDR3 has 12 amino acids. Trimming shortened V by 5 bases and J by 0 bases, and 4 bases separated the two germline ends. Sequenced material: peripheral blood. V is TRBV13 and J is TRBJ1-1; D gene ambiguous. The receptor's source is a woman aged 45 to 65 with acute or convalescent COVID-19. The CDR3 region is CASSELNTEAFF. CDR3 sequence (DNA): TGTGCCAGCAGCGAGTTGAACACTGAAGCTTTCTTT. The full variable domain, its missing parts supplied by reference TRBV13 and TRBJ1-1, is AAGVIQSPRHLIKEKRETATLKCYPIPRHDTVYWYQQGPGQDPQFLISFYEKMQSDKGSIPDRFSAQQFSDYHSELNMSSLELGDSALYFCASSELNTEAFFGQGTRLTVV.